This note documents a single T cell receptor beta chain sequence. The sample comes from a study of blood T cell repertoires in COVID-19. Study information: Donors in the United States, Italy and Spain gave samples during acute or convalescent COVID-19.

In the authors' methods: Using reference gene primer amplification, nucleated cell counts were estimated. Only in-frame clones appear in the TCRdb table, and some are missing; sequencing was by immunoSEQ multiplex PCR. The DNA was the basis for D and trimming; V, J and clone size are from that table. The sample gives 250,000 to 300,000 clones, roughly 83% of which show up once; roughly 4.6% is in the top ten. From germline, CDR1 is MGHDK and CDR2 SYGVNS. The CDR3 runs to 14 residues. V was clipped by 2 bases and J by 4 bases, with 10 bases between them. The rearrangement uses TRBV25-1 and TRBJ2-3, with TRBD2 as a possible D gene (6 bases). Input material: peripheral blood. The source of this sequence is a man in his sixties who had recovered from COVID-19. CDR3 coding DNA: TGTGCCAGCAGTGAAGGGACTCCATCAGATACGCAGTATTTT. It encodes CASSEGTPSDTQYF. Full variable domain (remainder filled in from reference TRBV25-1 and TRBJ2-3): EADIYQTPRYLVIGTGKKITLECSQTMGHDKMYWYQQDPGMELHLIHYSYGVNSTEKGDLSSESTVSRIRTEHFPLTLESARPSHTSQYLCASSEGTPSDTQYFGPGTRLTVL.